The 21 T cell receptor beta chains below all came from one sample that was sequenced in a study of T cell changes during pregnancy in multiple sclerosis. Assay: immunoSEQ multiplex PCR; the TCRdb copy retains only in-frame clones and omits some. The sample yields tens of thousands of clones, 80% to 95% seen once. This material consisted of peripheral blood, taken in the third trimester of pregnancy. The receptors here all came from a female donor in good health, enrolled as a control in a pregnancy study.

The chain uses TRBV27 and TRBJ1-5; D is unresolved. Germline V gene data show CDR1 as MNHEY and CDR2 as SMNVEV (reference sequence). This CDR3 contains 13 residues. V lost 5 bases to trimming and J lost 6 bases, with 11 bases between them. CDR3 in DNA: TGTGCCAGCAGTACTTCCAGAGGTCAGCCCCAGCATTTT. Translated, it gives CASSTSRGQPQHF.

The rearrangement joins TRBV28 to TRBJ2-3; D possibly corresponds to TRBD1 (5 bases). The germline V gene encodes CDR1 MDHEN and CDR2 SYDVKM. The CDR3 runs to 16 residues. V shed 5 bases and J shed 0 bases, with 15 bases lying between them. The CDR3 here is CASSLGAAASTDTQYF. The CDR3, as DNA: TGTGCCAGCAGTCTTGGGGCCGCAGCTAGCACAGATACGCAGTATTTT.

The V gene is TRBV4-3, the J gene TRBJ2-3; TRBD2 aligns across 8 bases. Germline V gene data show CDR1 as LGHNA and CDR2 as YSLEER. The ends lost 0 bases at V and 3 bases at J; junction bases unmatched: 8. CDR3 length: 17 amino acids. DNA for the CDR3: TGCGCCAGCAGCCAAGACCCTACCGCGGGAGGTACAGATACGCAGTATTTT. Translation gives CASSQDPTAGGTDTQYF.

The chain links TRBV11-3 to TRBJ1-1, with D unresolved. V gave up 0 bases and J gave up 2 bases, with 10 bases separating them. This CDR3 is 15 amino acids long. CDR1 and CDR2 from the germline V gene are SGHNT and YENEEA. DNA for the CDR3: TGTGCCAGCAGCTTAGAAGGGAGGGTTAACACTGAAGCTTTCTTT. Translation: CASSLEGRVNTEAFF.

The chain is built from TRBV10-3 and TRBJ2-3; no firm D call. The germline gives CDR1 ENHRY, CDR2 SYGVKD. This CDR3 comprises 12 residues. The V and J ends lost 2 bases and 5 bases respectively, with 5 bases between them. The CDR3 DNA follows: TGTGCCATCAGTGAGCGAGGAGATACGCAGTATTTT. Translation gives CAISERGDTQYF.

The chain joins TRBV9 to TRBJ2-3; 7 bases agree with TRBD1. CDR1 is SGDLS, CDR2 YYNGEE, per germline. CDR3 length: 15 amino acids. The V and J ends lost 4 bases and 0 bases, in that order; junction bases with no gene match: 5. The CDR3 coding sequence is TGTGCCAGCAGCTCGGGACAGACTAGCACAGATACGCAGTATTTT. The encoded protein is CASSSGQTSTDTQYF.

The chain recombines TRBV7-8 with TRBJ1-1; 12 positions match TRBD1. This CDR3 spans 19 amino acids. Germline V gene lookup returns CDR1 SGHVS and CDR2 FQNEAQ. V shed 5 bases and J 4 bases; nucleotides not matched to a gene: 17. DNA for the CDR3: TGTGCCAGCAGCCTTTTTAGGACCCCGGGACAGGGGGCGCCCACTGAAGCTTTCTTT. Amino acid sequence: CASSLFRTPGQGAPTEAFF.

J is TRBJ1-6 and V is TRBV4-1, with TRBD1 matching over 7 bases. The CDR3 sequence is 17 residues long. The trim removed 0 bases at V and 4 bases at J, leaving 6 bases unmatched. Germline CDR1 is MGHRA and CDR2 is YSYEKL. CDR3 nucleotide sequence: TGCGCCAGCAGCCAAGAGGGACAGCGATTTTATAATTCACCCCTCCACTTT. Encoded protein: CASSQEGQRFYNSPLHF.

The CDR3 DNA reads TGTGCCAGCAGTCGCCAGAGGGTAAATTTCTACGAGCAGTACTTC. This translates into CASSRQRVNFYEQYF. The V gene is TRBV6-5, the J gene TRBJ2-7; weak D call: TRBD2 (5 bases). The germline CDR1 and CDR2 sequences are MNHEY and SVGAGI. Deletions cut 5 bases from V and 3 bases from J, with 17 bases between. The CDR3 is 15 amino acids.

This clone was seen only once. The gene calls are TRBV5-1 and TRBJ2-2; 10 bases agree with TRBD1. From germline, CDR1 is SGHRS and CDR2 YFSETQ. This CDR3 is built from 15 residues. V was clipped by 7 bases and J by 5 bases; unmatched bases: 8. As DNA, the CDR3 is TGCGCCAGCTCCGAAGGACAGGGGGTTACCGGGGAGCTGTTTTTT. As protein: CASSEGQGVTGELFF.

With regard to this clone: This sample also contains other DNA sequences that code for the same CDR3. The V gene is TRBV5-1, the J gene TRBJ1-2, with D maybe TRBD1 (5 bases). Germline V gives CDR1 SGHRS, CDR2 YFSETQ. V lost 7 bases, J lost 3 bases, and 13 bases lay in between. The CDR3 has 13 amino acids. The CDR3 nucleotides read TGCGCCAGCTCCGGAGCGGGGGACTATGGCTACACCTTC. This translates into CASSGAGDYGYTF.

The chain recombines TRBV18 with TRBJ2-7, with D possibly being TRBD2 (6 bases). CDR3 length equals 14 residues. The V gene lost 6 bases and the J gene lost 2 bases, with 14 bases spanning the gap. Germline V gene lookup returns CDR1 KGHSH and CDR2 LQKENI. The CDR3 coding sequence is TGTGCCAGCTCCCTCGGGGCGGGGCCCTACGAGCAGTACTTC. It codes for CASSLGAGPYEQYF.

The chain employs TRBV7-2 and TRBJ2-7; possibly TRBD2 for D (5 bases). The germline V and J ends were trimmed by 5 bases and 1 base, with 12 bases remaining between them. The length of the CDR3 is 14 residues. Germline assignment: CDR1 SGHTA and CDR2 FQGNSA. CDR3 DNA sequence: TGTGCCAGCAGCCGAGGACGGGAATCCTACGAGCAGTACTTC. This sequence encodes CASSRGRESYEQYF.

The genes are TRBV28 and TRBJ1-4, with D unresolved. In germline, CDR1 is MDHEN, CDR2 SYDVKM. CDR3 length: 12 amino acids. V was pared by 6 bases and J by 7 bases, with 9 bases between. For the CDR3, the DNA is TGTGCCAGCAGCCGTCGGGGTGAAAAACTGTTTTTT. Its translation is CASSRRGEKLFF.

Sample share makes this clone medium-sized. The chain employs TRBV5-1 and TRBJ2-1; TRBD2 matches 12 bases. In germline, CDR1 is SGHRS, CDR2 YFSETQ. J gave up 8 bases and V 1 base, and 10 bases lay outside the gene matches. The CDR3 contains 17 residues. CDR3 bases: TGCGCCAGCAGCTTGTTCGCTAGCGGGGGGGCAGGCGATGAGCAGTTCTTC. The encoded protein is CASSLFASGGAGDEQFF.

The chain recombines TRBV19 with TRBJ2-1; 7 bases are shared with TRBD2. Germline V gene sequence: CDR1 LNHDA, CDR2 SQIVND (reference sequence). The CDR3 is made up of 17 amino acids. Unmatched junction bases numbered 6, after V lost 1 base and J lost 0 bases. The CDR3 is CASSIVGAGISYNEQFF. The CDR3 DNA reads TGTGCCAGTAGTATAGTAGGAGCGGGGATCTCCTACAATGAGCAGTTCTTC.

The genes are TRBV13 and TRBJ2-5; D is possibly TRBD2 (5 bases). This CDR3 has 14 residues. CDR1 is PRHDT and CDR2 is FYEKMQ in the germline V gene (reference sequence). Trimming left V 5 bases short and J 3 bases short, with 13 bases between. The CDR3 DNA sequence: TGTGCCAGCAGCCTCGACCCCGGGGAAGAGACCCAGTACTTC. Amino acids: CASSLDPGEETQYF.

The chain joins TRBV27 to TRBJ2-5, with D possibly TRBD1 on 5 matching bases. CDR1 and CDR2 (germline): MNHEY, SMNVEV (reference sequence). CDR3 length: 14 amino acids. Trimming stripped 0 bases from V and 5 bases from J, with 10 bases between. CDR3 in DNA: TGTGCCAGCAGTTTATCGACAGACGGGGAGACCCAGTACTTC. Translating gives CASSLSTDGETQYF.

The chain has TRBV2 and TRBJ1-1, with 8 bases identical to TRBD1. The CDR3 runs to 14 residues. Germline V gene data show CDR1 as SNHLY and CDR2 as FYNNEI. V was pared by 5 bases and J by 4 bases, with 6 bases of the junction left unmatched. CDR3 sequence (DNA): TGTGCCAGCAGTACAGGGGGGAGGGGCACTGAAGCTTTCTTT. Its translation: CASSTGGRGTEAFF.

This clone has just one count. This chain joins TRBV4-1 and TRBJ2-3; D possibly corresponds to TRBD1 (5 bases). With 1 base removed from V and 0 bases from J, the gap between germline ends came to 14 bases. The CDR3 length is 17 residues. Germline CDR1 reads MGHRA; CDR2 reads YSYEKL. The CDR3 spells CASSQGWGRVSTDTQYF. In DNA form, the CDR3 reads TGCGCCAGCAGCCAAGGGTGGGGCAGGGTCAGCACAGATACGCAGTATTTT.

V is TRBV28 and J is TRBJ1-2; 11 bases fit TRBD1. The CDR3 covers 16 residues. Looked up from germline, CDR1 is MDHEN and CDR2 is SYDVKM. The junction had 13 bases not matched to a gene; V was cut back by 5 bases and J by 8 bases. The CDR3 DNA sequence: TGTGCCAGCAGTCCCTACTCCGGGACAGGGGGATACGGCTACACCTTC. As protein: CASSPYSGTGGYGYTF.